Listed below are T cell receptor beta chains from one sample, sequenced in a study of blood T cell repertoires in COVID-19. Only in-frame clones appear in the TCRdb table, and some are missing; sequencing was by immunoSEQ multiplex PCR. This table has 400,000 to 500,000 clones, 88% appearing once. Sequencing was performed on PBMCs or T cells enriched from blood (not recorded which). Receptors were obtained from a woman between 18 and 30 years old who had been exposed to COVID-19. The CDR3 runs from the conserved cysteine through the conserved F or W. D genes are given only for firm matches. Size is omitted from some rows. Given values are once, few, many or a class for expanded clones.

TRBV28	TRBJ1-1	NA	NA	TGTGCCAGCAGGAGTCGCAGGGCGAACACTGAAGCTTTCTTT	CASRSRRANTEAFF
TRBV2	TRBJ2-1	TRBD2	NA	TGTGCCAGCAGTCCCACTACCCTAGCGGGGGTATACAATGAGCAGTTCTTC	CASSPTTLAGVYNEQFF
TRBV9	TRBJ2-5	TRBD1	NA	TGTGCCAGCAGCGGAGCTGACAGGGGCGAGACCCAGTACTTC	CASSGADRGETQYF
TRBV24-1	TRBJ2-1	NA	NA	TGTGCCACCAGTGATACTGGGACATGGAATGAGCAGTTCTTC	CATSDTGTWNEQFF
TRBV12-3/TRBV12-4	TRBJ2-7	TRBD2	NA	TGTGCCAGCAGTGCCGGACTAGGCTACGAGCAGTACTTC	CASSAGLGYEQYF
TRBV5-1	TRBJ2-7	TRBD2	once	TGCGCCAGCAGCCCCCGGGGACTAGCGGCCTACGAGCAGTACTTC	CASSPRGLAAYEQYF
TRBV30	TRBJ2-1	NA	NA	TGTGCCTGGAGTACCCCTGGGCGGGGAGGCCTAAATGAGCAGTTCTTC	CAWSTPGRGGLNEQFF
TRBV7-9	TRBJ1-4	NA	once	TGTGCCAGCAGCCAGGGACAAGAAAAACTGTTTTTT	CASSQGQEKLFF
TRBV11-1	TRBJ2-7	NA	NA	NA	CASSFGSGTPRF
TRBV18	TRBJ2-1	NA	NA	TGTGCCAGCTCACCACTACAGGGTAAAGACAATGAGCAGTTCTTC	CASSPLQGKDNEQFF
TRBV7-6	TRBJ2-7	TRBD1	NA	TGTGCCAGCAGCCCAAGGACAGGGAAAGCCTACGAGCAGTACTTC	CASSPRTGKAYEQYF
TRBV6-5	TRBJ1-1	TRBD1	NA	TGTGCCAGCAGGTCTACAGGGGGCACTGAAGCTTTCTTT	CASRSTGGTEAFF
TRBV29-1	TRBJ1-2	NA	NA	TGCAGCGTTCGCGGGGGTGGGTATGGCTACACCTTC	CSVRGGGYGYTF
TRBV4-3	TRBJ2-2	TRBD2	few	TGCGCCAGCAGCCAACAAACAGCGGGGCTGAACACCGGGGAGCTGTTTTTT	CASSQQTAGLNTGELFF
TRBV3-1/TRBV3-2	TRBJ2-1	TRBD2	NA	TGTGCCAGCAGCTCGGGACTAGCGGGAGGCTATGAGCAGTTCTTC	CASSSGLAGGYEQFF
TRBV27	TRBJ1-2	NA	once	TGTGCCAGCAGTTCCCAGGGTGAGGAGATTTTCTATGGCTACACCTTC	CASSSQGEEIFYGYTF
TRBV7-6	TRBJ2-7	TRBD1	NA	TGTGCCAGCAGCCTTAACCCAGGACAGGCCTCCTACGAGCAGTACTTC	CASSLNPGQASYEQYF
TRBV5-8	TRBJ1-2	NA	NA	TGTGCCAGCAGCTTGTCCAACGGGATCTATGGCTACACCTTC	CASSLSNGIYGYTF
TRBV29-1	TRBJ1-3	TRBD1	NA	TGCAGCGTTGTGGCAGGGGGAGGAAACACCATATATTTT	CSVVAGGGNTIYF
TRBV5-4	TRBJ2-3	TRBD2	NA	TGTGCCAGCAGAGCGGGAAGCACAGATACGCAGTATTTT	CASRAGSTDTQYF
TRBV27	TRBJ2-7	TRBD2	NA	TGTGCCAGCACCGCGGGACTAGCGGGAGCTCACGAGCAGTACTTC	CASTAGLAGAHEQYF
TRBV7-9	TRBJ1-2	NA	NA	TGTGCCAGCAGCTTTTCCAGGGTTGGTGGCTACACCTTC	CASSFSRVGGYTF
TRBV6-5	TRBJ2-1	NA	NA	TGTGCCAGCAGTTACTCGACTGGATTCAATGAGCAGTTCTTC	CASSYSTGFNEQFF
TRBV7-8	TRBJ2-1	TRBD2	NA	TGTGCCAGCAGCTGGGGTTTGGCTAGCGGGAGATCCAATGAGCAGTTCTTC	CASSWGLASGRSNEQFF
TRBV19	TRBJ2-7	TRBD2	NA	TGTGCCAGTAGCCCGCTAGCGGACTCCTACGAGCAGTACTTC	CASSPLADSYEQYF
TRBV6-5	TRBJ2-7	NA	few	TGTGCCAGCAGTATAAGCAGGAATCCCAGGGGCGAGCAGTACTTC	CASSISRNPRGEQYF
TRBV29-1	TRBJ2-7	NA	NA	TGTGGGGGGCAGGGGGCCTACGAGCAGTACTTC	CGGQGAYEQYF
TRBV11-2	TRBJ2-7	NA	NA	TGTGCCAGCAGCTTAGAGGTAGAACCCACCTACGAGCAGTACTTC	CASSLEVEPTYEQYF
TRBV10-3	TRBJ1-5	NA	NA	TGTGCCATCAGTGAACTGGCGGGGTTGGGCAATCAGCCCCAGCATTTT	CAISELAGLGNQPQHF
TRBV9	TRBJ2-2	TRBD2	NA	TGTGCCAGCAGCACCGGACTAGTAGGCACCGGGGAGCTGTTTTTT	CASSTGLVGTGELFF
TRBV28	TRBJ1-2	NA	NA	TGTGCCAGCAGTTTATTCGCTAACTATGGCTACACCTTC	CASSLFANYGYTF
TRBV7-9	TRBJ2-7	TRBD2	NA	TGTGCCAGCAGCTCCGGACTAGCCTTAATCGAGCAGTACTTC	CASSSGLALIEQYF
TRBV14	TRBJ2-7	TRBD1	NA	TGTGCCAGCAGCCAAGAGGCCAGGGGGCCCTACGAGCAGTACTTC	CASSQEARGPYEQYF
TRBV15	TRBJ2-5	TRBD1	NA	TGTGCCACCAGCACGATGCGGGACAGGTCGGAGACCCAGTACTTC	CATSTMRDRSETQYF
TRBV6-5	TRBJ1-4	NA	NA	TGTGCCAGCAGCGAGGATCCAGGGCTCGAAAAACTGTTTTTT	CASSEDPGLEKLFF
TRBV28	TRBJ2-3	NA	NA	TGTGCCAGCAGTTCCCCAGGGATCGGTTCAGATACGCAGTATTTT	CASSSPGIGSDTQYF
TRBV24-1	TRBJ2-3	TRBD2	NA	TGTGCCACCAGTGATTTCGCGGGGGGGCGGGGCACAGATACGCAGTATTTT	CATSDFAGGRGTDTQYF
TRBV18	TRBJ2-3	TRBD2	NA	TGTGCCAGCTCACCAACGACGAGCGGGAGGGCCGTAGATACGCAGTATTTT	CASSPTTSGRAVDTQYF
TRBV4-2	TRBJ2-3	TRBD2	NA	TGTGCCAGCAGCCAGACCGGGACTAGCGTAGATACGCAGTATTTT	CASSQTGTSVDTQYF
TRBV28	TRBJ1-6	NA	NA	TGTGCCAGCAGTTTAAGGAGGGACCCCTATAATTCACCCCTCCACTTT	CASSLRRDPYNSPLHF
TRBV28	TRBJ1-6	NA	NA	TGTGCCAGCAGCCGGGAGCTTAATTCACCCCTCCACTTT	CASSRELNSPLHF